These 27 T cell receptor beta chains share one sample of origin, sequenced in a study of blood T cell repertoires in COVID-19. Here immunoSEQ multiplex PCR was the method, and the copy in TCRdb shows in-frame clones only, minus some. The sample consists of about 120,000 clones, roughly 90% of them appearing once. The sequencing sample was made of peripheral blood. All receptors come from a man in his 60s with COVID-19, enrolled during active disease.

The chain is built from TRBV3-1 (or the pseudogene TRBV3-2) and TRBJ2-2, with 11 bases matching TRBD1. V dropped 5 bases and J dropped 5; count of bases not matched to a gene: 4. The CDR3 is 15 residues long. CDR1 LGHDT and CDR2 YNNKEL come from the germline V gene (reference sequence). CDR3 DNA: TGTGCCAGCAGCGAAGGGACAGGGGGGACCGGGGAGCTGTTTTTT. This gives the protein CASSEGTGGTGELFF.

The chain couples TRBV2 to TRBJ1-4; D perhaps matches TRBD1 (6 bases). The CDR3 has 16 residues. Looked up from germline, CDR1 is SNHLY and CDR2 is FYNNEI. Trimming pared 2 bases from V and 7 bases from J, leaving 17 bases between. The CDR3 coding sequence is TGTGCCAGCAGTGAATACGGGGGGGCGATTCGTGAAAAACTGTTTTTT. Amino acid sequence: CASSEYGGAIREKLFF. Complete variable domain (other parts from reference TRBV2 and TRBJ1-4): EPEVTQTPSHQVTQMGQEVILRCVPISNHLYFYWYRQILGQKVEFLVSFYNNEISEKSEIFDDQFSVERPDGSNFTLKIRSTKLEDSAMYFCASSEYGGAIREKLFFGSGTQLSVL.

This chain connects TRBV28 to TRBJ1-2; tentative D call: TRBD1 (5 bases). CDR3 size: 14 residues. Between the trimmed V and J ends, which lost 1 base and 6 bases, there was a span of 12 bases. Looked up from germline, CDR1 is MDHEN and CDR2 is SYDVKM. CDR3 nucleotides: TGTGCCAGCAGTTTATATGCTCGGGGGGATGGCTACACCTTC. Its protein product is CASSLYARGDGYTF.

The gene calls are TRBV9 and TRBJ2-7, with 7 bases aligning to TRBD1. V shed 0 bases and J 6 bases; nucleotides not matched to a gene: 6. There are 14 residues in the CDR3. Germline V lookup: CDR1 SGDLS, CDR2 YYNGEE. CDR3 region: CASSVAQGSAEQYF. In DNA, the CDR3 is TGTGCCAGCAGCGTAGCACAGGGGTCTGCCGAGCAGTACTTC.

CDR3 bases: TGCGCCAGCAGCTTGGCTAAAGACAGGGGCTACGGCTACACCTTC. Translating it yields CASSLAKDRGYGYTF. The rearrangement uses TRBV5-1 and TRBJ1-2; the match to TRBD1 covers 8 bases. V shed 0 bases, J shed 8 bases, and the junction held 9 bases outside the gene matches. The V gene's germline CDR1 is SGHRS and CDR2 YFSETQ. CDR3 length: 15 amino acids.

In DNA form, the CDR3 reads TGTGCCAGCAGTGACACCCAAGAGACCCAGTACTTC. Its protein product is CASSDTQETQYF. This chain joins TRBV28 and TRBJ2-5; unclear D gene. V dropped 5 bases and J dropped 1 base, with 5 bases sitting between them. The CDR3 loop spans 12 amino acids. Germline assignment: CDR1 MDHEN and CDR2 SYDVKM.

The gene calls are TRBV4-1 and TRBJ1-1; D is possibly TRBD1 (6 bases). Germline V gene lookup returns CDR1 MGHRA and CDR2 YSYEKL. There are 14 residues in the CDR3. Trimming pared 5 bases from V and 1 base from J, leaving 11 bases between. The CDR3 DNA follows: TGCGCCAGCAGCAAACGACAGGCGAACACTGAAGCTTTCTTT. As protein: CASSKRQANTEAFF.

The chain links TRBV10-3 to TRBJ2-5, with 8 bases identical to TRBD1. V lost 4 bases to trimming and J lost 4 bases; unmatched junction nucleotides: 2. CDR1 and CDR2 from the germline V gene are ENHRY and SYGVKD. The CDR3 length is 13 residues. In DNA, the CDR3 is TGTGCCATCAGTGGTGGACAGGGAGAGACCCAGTACTTC. Residues: CAISGGQGETQYF.

The chain uses TRBV6-5 and TRBJ1-3; 7 nucleotides line up with TRBD1. V trimming: 4 bases; J trimming: 4 bases; junction bases outside the gene matches: 7. The CDR3 covers 15 residues. The germline CDR1 and CDR2 sequences are MNHEY and SVGAGI. The CDR3 sequence is CASSLGQLGGNTIYF. Here the CDR3 DNA reads TGTGCCAGCAGTTTGGGACAGCTTGGGGGAAACACCATATATTTT.

J is TRBJ1-2 and V is TRBV12-3 or TRBV12-4; 9 bases line up with TRBD1. V trimming: 8 bases; J trimming: 8 bases; junction bases outside the gene matches: 6. The CDR3 has 12 residues. The chain's CDR3 is CASLGQGIGYTF. CDR3 nucleotide sequence: TGTGCCAGCCTGGGACAGGGCATCGGCTACACCTTC.

The rearrangement joins TRBV5-1 to TRBJ1-1; 8 bases agree with TRBD1. The CDR3 totals 15 residues. Trimming cost V 4 bases and J 4 bases; bases outside gene matches: 9. The germline V gene has CDR1 SGHRS and CDR2 YFSETQ. The CDR3: CASSKQTGVSTEAFF. CDR3 sequence (DNA): TGCGCCAGCAGCAAACAGACAGGGGTTAGCACTGAAGCTTTCTTT.

The genes are TRBV19 and TRBJ1-2, with D perhaps matching TRBD1 (5 bases). Germline assignment: CDR1 LNHDA and CDR2 SQIVND (reference sequence). The ends were cut back, 5 bases at V and 7 bases at J, with 14 bases in the middle. The length of the CDR3 is 13 residues. CDR3 nucleotide sequence: TGTGCCAGTAGTGAGTCTTGGGGCTCTGGCTACACCTTC. It specifies CASSESWGSGYTF.

This clone was seen more than once but under ten times. The chain joins TRBV6-6 to TRBJ2-7; the match to TRBD2 covers 8 bases. The CDR3 extends over 15 amino acids. V lost 6 bases, J lost 0 bases, and 7 bases stayed unmatched. Per germline, CDR1 MNHNY and CDR2 SVGAGI (reference sequence). CDR3 loop: CASRPSGGLSYEQYF. Written as DNA, the CDR3 is TGTGCCAGCAGGCCGAGCGGGGGCCTCTCCTACGAGCAGTACTTC.

This clone was observed a single time. The chain recombines TRBV18 with TRBJ2-2, with TRBD1 as a possible D gene (6 bases). The germline CDR1 and CDR2 sequences are KGHSH and LQKENI. The CDR3 is 15 residues long. The V end lost 3 bases, the J end lost 2 bases, and 10 bases lay between the germline ends. The CDR3 spells CASSPYRVNTGELFF. The CDR3 region has the DNA TGTGCCAGCTCACCGTACAGGGTAAACACCGGGGAGCTGTTTTTT.

The CDR3 coding sequence is TGCAGCGTGTGGCGGACAGGGGATAATGAAAAACTGTTTTTT. Amino acid sequence: CSVWRTGDNEKLFF. The V gene is TRBV29-1, the J gene TRBJ1-4, with 9 bases identical to TRBD1. The V gene end was trimmed by 6 bases and the J gene end by 4 bases; junction bases not matched to a gene: 6. Per the germline V gene, CDR1 is SQVTM and CDR2 is ANQGSEA. The CDR3 is made up of 14 amino acids.

This chain links TRBV7-3 with TRBJ1-1; 7 nucleotides agree with TRBD1. Germline V lookup: CDR1 SGHTA, CDR2 FQGTGA. The CDR3 runs 13 residues. J gave up 5 bases and V 4 bases, and 4 bases lay outside the gene matches. For the CDR3, the DNA is TGTGCCAGCAGCTACGGGACAGATACTGAAGCTTTCTTT. Translation gives CASSYGTDTEAFF.

This chain links TRBV25-1 with TRBJ1-3; D gene unclear. Germline assignment: CDR1 MGHDK and CDR2 SYGVNS. The CDR3 extends over 13 amino acids. V was cut by 8 bases and J by 0 bases, with 8 bases left in between. In DNA, the CDR3 is TGTGCCAGCCAATTCAGCTCTGGAAACACCATATATTTT. Protein sequence: CASQFSSGNTIYF.

The gene calls are TRBV11-2 and TRBJ2-7; 7 bases align to TRBD1. The germline gives CDR1 SGHAT, CDR2 FQNNGV. V was clipped by 3 bases and J by 7 bases; unmatched bases: 9. CDR3 length: 14 residues. The DNA of the CDR3 is TGTGCCAGCAGCTTTGGACAGGCTAGGGGTGAGCAGTACTTC. Protein sequence: CASSFGQARGEQYF.

CDR3 in amino acids: CASSPHSNQPQHF. For the CDR3, the DNA is TGTGCCAGCAGCCCCCATAGCAATCAGCCCCAGCATTTT. The V and J genes are TRBV12-3 or TRBV12-4 and TRBJ1-5, with D unclear. V lost 6 bases and J lost 0, with 6 bases in between. CDR3 length: 13 amino acids.

The CDR3, as DNA: TGTGCCAGCAGTGAGCAGCGGGGCACCGGGGAGCTGTTTTTT. This translates into CASSEQRGTGELFF. The chain links TRBV2 to TRBJ2-2; 7 nucleotides match TRBD2. Germline V gives CDR1 SNHLY, CDR2 FYNNEI. This CDR3 is built from 14 residues. Trimming took 3 bases from V and 4 from J; bases not matched to a gene: 2.

J is TRBJ2-7 and V is TRBV19; a weak D match, TRBD1 (7 bases). This CDR3 is built from 17 residues. The V and J ends lost 3 bases and 1 base respectively, with 19 bases between them. Germline CDR1 reads LNHDA; CDR2 reads SQIVND (reference sequence). CDR3 nucleotides: TGTGCCAGTAGTATCAGGGCGTTGGCAGGGGGGTCCTACGAGCAGTACTTC. Translating gives CASSIRALAGGSYEQYF.

The sample holds one count of this clone. J is TRBJ2-2 and V is TRBV7-6, with D possibly matching TRBD1 (6 bases). The CDR3 has 15 amino acids. CDR1 and CDR2 from the germline V gene are SGHVS and FNYEAQ. Deletions cut 5 bases from V and 5 bases from J, with 15 bases between. CDR3 protein: CASSLQGLWTGELFF. The DNA of the CDR3 is TGTGCCAGCAGCCTCCAGGGGCTGTGGACCGGGGAGCTGTTTTTT. Full variable domain (missing parts from reference TRBV7-6 and TRBJ2-2): GAGVSQSPRYKVTKRGQDVALRCDPISGHVSLYWYRQALGQGPEFLTYFNYEAQQDKSGLPNDRFSAERPEGSISTLTIQRTEQRDSAMYRCASSLQGLWTGELFFGEGSRLTVL.

This clone was found once. This chain connects TRBV7-6 to TRBJ2-7; the D is unclear. Germline lookup yields CDR1 SGHVS and CDR2 FNYEAQ. The CDR3 length is 13 residues. Trimming pared 4 bases from V and 7 bases from J, leaving 14 bases between. The CDR3 nucleotides are TGTGCCAGCAGCTCTCCCCAGCGCGAGGAGCAGTACTTC. It is translated as CASSSPQREEQYF.

This clone was detected a few times. This chain joins TRBV5-1 and TRBJ1-2; D ambiguous. Looked up from germline, CDR1 is SGHRS and CDR2 is YFSETQ. The CDR3 has 14 residues. V lost 0 bases and J lost 0, with 6 bases in between. This chain's CDR3 is CASSLDSTNYGYTF. In DNA, the CDR3 is TGCGCCAGCAGCTTGGACAGTACTAACTATGGCTACACCTTC.

The table lists this clone with a few counts. The rearrangement joins TRBV3-1 (or the pseudogene TRBV3-2) to TRBJ1-2; 7 nucleotides align to TRBD1. Trimming at V came to 4 bases and at J to 6 bases, leaving 5 bases not matched to a gene. Germline CDR1 reads LGHDT; CDR2 reads YNNKEL (reference sequence). The CDR3 runs 13 residues. The CDR3 is CASSPPTGDGYTF. CDR3 in DNA: TGTGCCAGCAGCCCCCCTACAGGGGATGGCTACACCTTC.

The genes are TRBV18 and TRBJ1-4, with unresolved D. V lost 3 bases and J 2 bases, leaving 7 bases between the germline ends. The CDR3 is 14 amino acids. Germline-derived CDR1 and CDR2 are KGHSH and LQKENI. The CDR3 is CASSPGSTNEKLFF. The CDR3 region has the DNA TGTGCCAGCTCACCGGGGAGTACTAATGAAAAACTGTTTTTT.

J is TRBJ2-4 and V is TRBV5-8; 13 nucleotides line up with TRBD2. The V gene's germline CDR1 is SGHTS and CDR2 YDEGEE. The CDR3 runs to 15 residues. V trimming: 0 bases; J trimming: 8 bases; junction bases outside the gene matches: 2. DNA for the CDR3: TGTGCCAGCAGCTTGGAGGGGACTAGCGGGGACATTCAGTACTTC. Translating gives CASSLEGTSGDIQYF.